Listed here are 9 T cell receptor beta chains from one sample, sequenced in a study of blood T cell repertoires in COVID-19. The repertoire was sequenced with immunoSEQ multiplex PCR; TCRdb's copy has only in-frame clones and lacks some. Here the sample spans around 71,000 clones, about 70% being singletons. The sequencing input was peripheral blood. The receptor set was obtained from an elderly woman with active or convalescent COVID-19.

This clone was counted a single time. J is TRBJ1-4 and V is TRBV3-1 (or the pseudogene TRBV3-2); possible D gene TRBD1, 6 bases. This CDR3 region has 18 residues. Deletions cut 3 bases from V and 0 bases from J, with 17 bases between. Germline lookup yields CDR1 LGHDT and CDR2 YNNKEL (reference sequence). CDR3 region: CASSQPGHLQTTNEKLFF. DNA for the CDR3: TGTGCCAGCAGCCAGCCGGGACATCTCCAGACAACTAATGAAAAACTGTTTTTT.

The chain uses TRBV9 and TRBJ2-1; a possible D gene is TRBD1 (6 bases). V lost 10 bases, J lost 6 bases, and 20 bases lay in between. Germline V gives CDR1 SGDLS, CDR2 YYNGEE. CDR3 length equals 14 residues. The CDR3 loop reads CASTLGGSVNEQFF. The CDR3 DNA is TGTGCCTCGACTCTTGGGGGCTCGGTCAATGAGCAGTTCTTC.

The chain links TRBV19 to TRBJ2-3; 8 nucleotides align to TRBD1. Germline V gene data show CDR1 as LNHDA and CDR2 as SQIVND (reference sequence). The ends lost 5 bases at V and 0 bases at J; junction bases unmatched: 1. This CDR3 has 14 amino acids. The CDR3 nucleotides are TGTGCCAGTAGTCGGGACAGGAGCACAGATACGCAGTATTTT. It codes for CASSRDRSTDTQYF.

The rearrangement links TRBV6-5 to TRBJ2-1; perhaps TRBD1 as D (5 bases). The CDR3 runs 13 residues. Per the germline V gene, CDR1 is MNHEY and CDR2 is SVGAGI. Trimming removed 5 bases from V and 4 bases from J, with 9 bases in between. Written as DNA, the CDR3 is TGTGCCAGCAGTCAGAGACAGTACAATGAGCAGTTCTTC. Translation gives CASSQRQYNEQFF.

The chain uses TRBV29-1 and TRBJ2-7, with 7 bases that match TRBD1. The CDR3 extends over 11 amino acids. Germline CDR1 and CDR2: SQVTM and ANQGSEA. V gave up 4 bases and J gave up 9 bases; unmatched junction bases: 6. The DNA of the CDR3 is TGCAGCGTTGCTGACAGGGAAGGGCAGTACTTC. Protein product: CSVADREGQYF.

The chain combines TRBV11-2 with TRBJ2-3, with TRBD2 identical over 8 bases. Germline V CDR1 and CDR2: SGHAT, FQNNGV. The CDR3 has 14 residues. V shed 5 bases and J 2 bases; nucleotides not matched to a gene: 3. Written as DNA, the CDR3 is TGTGCCAGCAGCCCTGGACTAGCCACAGATACGCAGTATTTT. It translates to CASSPGLATDTQYF. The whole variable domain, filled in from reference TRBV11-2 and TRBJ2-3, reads EAGVAQSPRYKIIEKRQSVAFWCNPISGHATLYWYQQILGQGPKLLIQFQNNGVVDDSQLPKDRFSAERLKGVDSTLKIQPAKLEDSAVYLCASSPGLATDTQYFGPGTRLTVL.

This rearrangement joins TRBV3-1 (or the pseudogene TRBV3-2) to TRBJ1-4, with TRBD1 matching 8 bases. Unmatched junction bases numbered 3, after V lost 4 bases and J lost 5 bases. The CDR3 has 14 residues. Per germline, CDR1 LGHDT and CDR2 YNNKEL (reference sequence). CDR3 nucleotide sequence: TGTGCCAGCAGCCCGGGACAGGAGAATGAAAAACTGTTTTTT. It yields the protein CASSPGQENEKLFF.

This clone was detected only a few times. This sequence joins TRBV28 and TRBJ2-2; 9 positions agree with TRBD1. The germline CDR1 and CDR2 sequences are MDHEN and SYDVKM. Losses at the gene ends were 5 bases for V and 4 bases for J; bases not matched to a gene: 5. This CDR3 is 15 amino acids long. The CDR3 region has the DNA TGTGCCAGCAGTACCTCGGGACAGGGCACCGGGGAGCTGTTTTTT. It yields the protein CASSTSGQGTGELFF. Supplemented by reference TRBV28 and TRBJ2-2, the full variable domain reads DVKVTQSSRYLVKRTGEKVFLECVQDMDHENMFWYRQDPGLGLRLIYFSYDVKMKEKGDIPEGYSVSREKKERFSLILESASTNQTSMYLCASSTSGQGTGELFFGEGSRLTVL.

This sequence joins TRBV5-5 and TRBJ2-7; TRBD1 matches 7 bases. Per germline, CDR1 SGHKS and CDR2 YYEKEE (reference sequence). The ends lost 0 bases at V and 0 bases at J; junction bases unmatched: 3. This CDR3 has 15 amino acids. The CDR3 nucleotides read TGTGCCAGCAGCTTGGTGGGACAGACCTCCTACGAGCAGTACTTC. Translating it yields CASSLVGQTSYEQYF. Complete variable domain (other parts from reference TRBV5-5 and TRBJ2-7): DAGVTQSPTHLIKTRGQQVTLRCSPISGHKSVSWYQQVLGQGPQFIFQYYEKEERGRGNFPDRFSARQFPNYSSELNVNALLLGDSALYLCASSLVGQTSYEQYFGPGTRLTVT.